This TCR beta chain was sequenced during a study of early T cells in non-severe SARS-CoV-2 infection. Unmatched junction bases numbered 5, after V lost 4 bases and J lost 7 bases. This CDR3 spans 13 amino acids. The germline V gene encodes CDR1 DFQATT and CDR2 SNEGSKA (reference sequence). TCRdb re-derived calls from the 5' RACE reads in MiXCR, one entry per CDR3 protein. The sample lists fewer than 120,000 distinct CDR3 sequences, 10% to 15% occurring once. The receptor was isolated from an adult who was a healthcare worker with PCR-confirmed SARS-CoV-2 infection or an uninfected control (not recorded which). Sequenced material: whole blood, taken at baseline. The rearrangement uses TRBV20-1 and TRBJ1-5; 9 nucleotides align to TRBD1. The CDR3 protein is CSAKQGAGQPQHF. CDR3 nucleotide sequence: TGCAGTGCTAAACAGGGGGCCGGGCAGCCCCAGCATTTT.